Listed below are T cell receptor beta chains from one sample, sequenced in a study of spatial heterogeneity in lung cancer. Each CDR3 protein is one row after TCRdb ran MiXCR on the 5' RACE reads. The sample lists some 45,000 distinct CDR3 sequences, 12% occurring once. Specimen: PBMCs, collected at surgery. These receptors were taken from a female donor with early-stage non-small cell lung cancer. The CDR3 runs from the conserved cysteine through the conserved F or W. Fields, in order: CDR3 DNA, CDR3 protein, clone size, J gene, V gene, D gene. The D gene is left open where the match is weak. Rows may omit the clone size; those that give it use once, few, many or a size class.

CDR3nt: TGTGCCAGCAGCAGTCCAGGGGTAACGAACGAGCAGTACTTC; CDR3aa: CASSSPGVTNEQYF; abundance: .; j_gene: TRBJ2-7; v_gene: TRBV5-6; d_gene: .
CDR3nt: TGTGCCAGCAGCGGTGCCGGGAACGGGTCACCCCTCCACTTT; CDR3aa: CASSGAGNGSPLHF; abundance: many; j_gene: TRBJ1-6; v_gene: TRBV2; d_gene: .
CDR3nt: TGTGCCAGCACCCTAATTGGGGGGGAGCTGTTTTTT; CDR3aa: CASTLIGGELFF; abundance: few; j_gene: TRBJ2-2; v_gene: TRBV12-3/TRBV12-4; d_gene: .
CDR3nt: TGTGCCAGCAGTGTCGGAGGGAATTCCGCCGGGGAGCTGTTTTTT; CDR3aa: CASSVGGNSAGELFF; abundance: .; j_gene: TRBJ2-2; v_gene: TRBV2; d_gene: .
CDR3nt: TGTGCCACCAGTGAAGGGGGTTGGGAAGAGCAGTACTTC; CDR3aa: CATSEGGWEEQYF; abundance: few; j_gene: TRBJ2-7; v_gene: TRBV24-1; d_gene: .
CDR3nt: TGTGCCAGCAGCCAAAGCTCCTACGAGCAGTACTTC; CDR3aa: CASSQSSYEQYF; abundance: few; j_gene: TRBJ2-7; v_gene: TRBV14; d_gene: .
CDR3nt: TGTGCCAGCAGCCGAAACACAGGGGGACCTAGCACTGAAGCTTTCTTT; CDR3aa: CASSRNTGGPSTEAFF; abundance: few; j_gene: TRBJ1-1; v_gene: TRBV7-2; d_gene: TRBD1
CDR3nt: TGTGCCAGCAGTTACGGGACGGGGGGGCTTGGTGGGGAGCTGTTTTTT; CDR3aa: CASSYGTGGLGGELFF; abundance: few; j_gene: TRBJ2-2; v_gene: TRBV6-6; d_gene: TRBD2
CDR3nt: TGTGCCAGCAGTTTAGGGAGCGGGGGACAAGAGACCCAGTACTTC; CDR3aa: CASSLGSGGQETQYF; abundance: .; j_gene: TRBJ2-5; v_gene: TRBV28; d_gene: TRBD2
CDR3nt: TGTGCCAGCAGCCTTGACGGGGGGCTAAGCTATGGCTACACCTTC; CDR3aa: CASSLDGGLSYGYTF; abundance: few; j_gene: TRBJ1-2; v_gene: TRBV6-5; d_gene: .
CDR3nt: TGCGCCAGCAGCTTGTTAGTAGCGGGGGGCGTTGGGAATGAGCAGTTCTTC; CDR3aa: CASSLLVAGGVGNEQFF; abundance: many; j_gene: TRBJ2-1; v_gene: TRBV5-1; d_gene: TRBD2
CDR3nt: TGTGCCAGCAGCTTAGGACTAGCGGGGAGGGGACGAGAGACCCAGTACTTC; CDR3aa: CASSLGLAGRGRETQYF; abundance: .; j_gene: TRBJ2-5; v_gene: TRBV7-2; d_gene: TRBD2
CDR3nt: TGTGCCAGCAGCCGTCGAGGGGACAATGAGCAGTTCTTC; CDR3aa: CASSRRGDNEQFF; abundance: .; j_gene: TRBJ2-1; v_gene: TRBV11-2; d_gene: .
CDR3nt: TGTGCCAGCAGCTCCTCCGGGGCTTCCTACGAGCAGTACTTC; CDR3aa: CASSSSGASYEQYF; abundance: few; j_gene: TRBJ2-7; v_gene: TRBV11-2; d_gene: .
CDR3nt: TGTGCCAGCAGTTACACCCGGACGGAGGTCGATCAGCCCCAGCATTTT; CDR3aa: CASSYTRTEVDQPQHF; abundance: many; j_gene: TRBJ1-5; v_gene: TRBV6-6; d_gene: .
CDR3nt: TGTGCCAGCAGTTTAAACGGTCCCTATGGCTACACCTTC; CDR3aa: CASSLNGPYGYTF; abundance: .; j_gene: TRBJ1-2; v_gene: TRBV12-3/TRBV12-4; d_gene: .
CDR3nt: TGTGCCAGCAGCCCGGCCCCGACAGGCGCCGGAAAGACCCAGTACTTC; CDR3aa: CASSPAPTGAGKTQYF; abundance: .; j_gene: TRBJ2-5; v_gene: TRBV7-2; d_gene: .
CDR3nt: TGTGCCAGCAGCCCACTCCTTGGGGAAGGGGCCAACGTCCTGACTTTC; CDR3aa: CASSPLLGEGANVLTF; abundance: few; j_gene: TRBJ2-6; v_gene: TRBV7-9; d_gene: .
CDR3nt: TGTGCCAGCAGTTTATCCCCCAGGGGGCGAGAGCAGTACTTC; CDR3aa: CASSLSPRGREQYF; abundance: .; j_gene: TRBJ2-7; v_gene: TRBV27; d_gene: TRBD1
CDR3nt: TGCAGCGTTCGTCCGGGGTATGACGGCTACACCTTC; CDR3aa: CSVRPGYDGYTF; abundance: few; j_gene: TRBJ1-2; v_gene: TRBV29-1; d_gene: .
CDR3nt: TGTGCCAGCAGCTTGCCTCGCCGGGGCGGCGGCTACACCTTC; CDR3aa: CASSLPRRGGGYTF; abundance: few; j_gene: TRBJ1-2; v_gene: TRBV5-8; d_gene: .
CDR3nt: TGTGCCAGCAGGGACTGGGGGGACCAAGAGACCCAGTACTTC; CDR3aa: CASRDWGDQETQYF; abundance: few; j_gene: TRBJ2-5; v_gene: TRBV6-5; d_gene: .
CDR3nt: TGTGCCAGCAGCTTTAGCTCCTACAATGAGCAGTTCTTC; CDR3aa: CASSFSSYNEQFF; abundance: many; j_gene: TRBJ2-1; v_gene: TRBV9; d_gene: .
CDR3nt: TGTGCCAGCAGTCCCAGGGGGGGGGCAGATACGCAGTATTTT; CDR3aa: CASSPRGGADTQYF; abundance: .; j_gene: TRBJ2-3; v_gene: TRBV12-3/TRBV12-4; d_gene: .